This T cell receptor (beta chain) was documented in a study of PD-1 blockade in mismatch repair-deficient tumors. This CDR3 region has 14 residues. Germline CDR1 is MNHEY and CDR2 is SMNVEV (reference sequence). The ends were cut back, 2 bases at V and 0 bases at J, with 6 bases in the middle. Sequencing was performed with immunoSEQ multiplex PCR; in TCRdb, only in-frame clones are kept and a portion is missing. The data contain under 150,000 clones, around nine tenths of them singletons. This clone was counted a single time. V is TRBV27 and J is TRBJ2-3, with D hard to call. This TCR was sampled from an adult with mismatch repair-deficient cancer. Material: peripheral blood, obtained almost 74 weeks after starting pembrolizumab. The CDR3 here is CASSLGLSTDTQYF. CDR3 DNA sequence: TGTGCCAGCAGTTTAGGGTTAAGCACAGATACGCAGTATTTT.